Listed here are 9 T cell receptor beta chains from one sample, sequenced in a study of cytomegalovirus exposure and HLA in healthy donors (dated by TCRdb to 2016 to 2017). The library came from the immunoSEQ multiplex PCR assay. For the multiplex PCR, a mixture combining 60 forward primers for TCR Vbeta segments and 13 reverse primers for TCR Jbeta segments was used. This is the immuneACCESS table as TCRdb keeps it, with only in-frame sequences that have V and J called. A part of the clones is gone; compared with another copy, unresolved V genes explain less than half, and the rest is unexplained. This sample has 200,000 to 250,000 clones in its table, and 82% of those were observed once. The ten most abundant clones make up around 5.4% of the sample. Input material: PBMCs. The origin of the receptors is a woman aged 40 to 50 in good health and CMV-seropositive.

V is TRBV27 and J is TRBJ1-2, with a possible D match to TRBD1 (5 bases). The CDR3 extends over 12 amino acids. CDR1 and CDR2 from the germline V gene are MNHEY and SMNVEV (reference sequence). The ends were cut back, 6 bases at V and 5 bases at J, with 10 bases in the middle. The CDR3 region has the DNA TGTGCCAGCAGGGACCCAGGGTATGGCTACACCTTC. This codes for CASRDPGYGYTF.

The CDR3 loop is CASSLPSGGQGNEQFF. The CDR3 DNA is TGTGCCAGCAGCTTACCATCTGGGGGACAGGGGAATGAGCAGTTCTTC. This chain joins TRBV7-9 and TRBJ2-1; 10 positions agree with TRBD1. CDR3 size: 16 residues. CDR1 and CDR2 (germline): SEHNR, FQNEAQ (reference sequence). J was trimmed by 7 bases and V by 2 bases; bases with no gene match: 8.

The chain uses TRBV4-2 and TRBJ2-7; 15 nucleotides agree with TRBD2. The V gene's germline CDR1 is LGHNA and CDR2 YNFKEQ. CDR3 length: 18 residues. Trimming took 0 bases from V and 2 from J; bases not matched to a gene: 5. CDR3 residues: CASSQDVRTSGGAYEQYF. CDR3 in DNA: TGTGCCAGCAGCCAAGATGTTAGGACTAGCGGGGGGGCCTACGAGCAGTACTTC.

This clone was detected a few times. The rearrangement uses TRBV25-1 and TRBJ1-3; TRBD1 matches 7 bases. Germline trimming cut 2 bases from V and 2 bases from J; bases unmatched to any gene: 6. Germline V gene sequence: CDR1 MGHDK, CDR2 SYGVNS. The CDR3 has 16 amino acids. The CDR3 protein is CASSEPQGTPGNTIYF. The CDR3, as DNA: TGTGCCAGCAGTGAACCACAGGGGACTCCTGGAAACACCATATATTTT.

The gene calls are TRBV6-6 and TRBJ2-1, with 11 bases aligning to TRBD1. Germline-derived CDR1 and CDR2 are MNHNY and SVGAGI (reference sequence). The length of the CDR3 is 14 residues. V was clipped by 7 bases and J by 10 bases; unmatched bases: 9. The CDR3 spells CASTGGQGGVEQFF. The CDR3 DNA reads TGTGCCAGCACCGGGGGACAGGGGGGAGTAGAGCAGTTCTTC.

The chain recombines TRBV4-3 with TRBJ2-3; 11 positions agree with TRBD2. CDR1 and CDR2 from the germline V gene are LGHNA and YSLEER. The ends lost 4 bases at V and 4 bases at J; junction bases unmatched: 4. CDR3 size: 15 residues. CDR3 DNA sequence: TGCGCCAGCAGCCGTGGACTAGCGGGTCCAGATACGCAGTATTTT. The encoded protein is CASSRGLAGPDTQYF.

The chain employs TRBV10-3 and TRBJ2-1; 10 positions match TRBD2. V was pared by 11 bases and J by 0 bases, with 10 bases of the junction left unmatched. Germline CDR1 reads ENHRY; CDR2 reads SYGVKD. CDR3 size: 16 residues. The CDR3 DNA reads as TGTGCCTACGGACTAGCGGAACGGAGCTCCTACAATGAGCAGTTCTTC. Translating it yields CAYGLAERSSYNEQFF.

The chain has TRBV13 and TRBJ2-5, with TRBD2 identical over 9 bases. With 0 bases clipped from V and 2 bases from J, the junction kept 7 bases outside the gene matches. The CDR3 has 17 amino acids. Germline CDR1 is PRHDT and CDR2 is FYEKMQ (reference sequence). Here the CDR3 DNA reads TGTGCCAGCAGCTTAGGTCTTAGCGGGGGCCAACAAGAGACCCAGTACTTC. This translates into CASSLGLSGGQQETQYF.

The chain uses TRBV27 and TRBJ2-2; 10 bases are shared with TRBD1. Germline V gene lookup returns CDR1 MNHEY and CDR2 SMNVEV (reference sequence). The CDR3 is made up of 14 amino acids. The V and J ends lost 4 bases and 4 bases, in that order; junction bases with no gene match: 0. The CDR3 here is CASSWTGGTGELFF. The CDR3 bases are TGTGCCAGCAGTTGGACAGGGGGCACCGGGGAGCTGTTTTTT.